The 21 T cell receptor beta chains below all came from one sample that was sequenced in a study of blood T cell repertoires in COVID-19. Produced via immunoSEQ multiplex PCR; TCRdb's table is partial and in-frame only. The sample gives some 320,000 clones, roughly 90% of which show up once; 2.6% is in the top ten. Sequencing was carried out using PBMCs or T cells enriched from blood (not recorded which). The receptor set was obtained from a man aged 60 to 75 who had recovered from COVID-19.

This clone showed up just a few times. V usage is TRBV30 and J usage is TRBJ2-7; D not resolved. V lost 5 bases, J lost 3 bases, and 8 bases lay in between. Germline loops: CDR1 GTSNPN, CDR2 SVGIG (reference sequence). The CDR3 spans 11 residues. The CDR3 region has the DNA TGTGCCTGGCGGCGACACTACGAGCAGTACTTC. As protein: CAWRRHYEQYF.

V usage is TRBV4-1 and J usage is TRBJ2-1, with 7 bases fitting TRBD2. With V trimmed by 0 bases and J by 7 bases, 9 bases remained unmatched. The length of the CDR3 is 16 residues. Germline CDR1 MGHRA, CDR2 YSYEKL. CDR3: CASSQELASGWNEQFF. DNA of the CDR3: TGCGCCAGCAGCCAAGAGTTAGCTAGCGGTTGGAATGAGCAGTTCTTC.

J is TRBJ2-4 and V is TRBV12-5; 8 bases map to TRBD2. The V gene end was trimmed by 1 base and the J gene end by 0 bases; junction bases not matched to a gene: 11. CDR1 is LGHNT, CDR2 FRNRAP, per germline. The CDR3 runs to 19 residues. Here the CDR3 DNA reads TGTGCTAGTGGTTTGGACGCGGGGGGAGGTTGGACAGCCAAAAACATTCAGTACTTC. It translates to CASGLDAGGGWTAKNIQYF.

The V gene is TRBV30, the J gene TRBJ1-6, with 7 nucleotides matching TRBD1. CDR3 length: 16 residues. V lost 2 bases, J lost 8 bases, and 12 bases stayed unmatched. The germline V gene encodes CDR1 GTSNPN and CDR2 SVGIG (reference sequence). The DNA for the CDR3 is TGTGCCTGGAGTCCGAGGGGGGACAGAAGATATTCACCCCTCCACTTT. It yields the protein CAWSPRGDRRYSPLHF.

The V call is TRBV4-2, the J call TRBJ1-2; perhaps TRBD1 as D (5 bases). V was pared by 3 bases and J by 8 bases, with 22 bases between. This CDR3 has 16 residues. Germline-derived CDR1 and CDR2 are LGHNA and YNFKEQ. CDR3 region: CASSQENNGGRGGYTF. The CDR3 DNA reads TGTGCCAGCAGCCAGGAGAACAACGGGGGACGCGGGGGCTACACCTTC.

This sequence joins TRBV2 and TRBJ1-1; 7 bases are shared with TRBD1. Germline V gene data show CDR1 as SNHLY and CDR2 as FYNNEI. The CDR3 is made up of 11 amino acids. The junction had 8 bases not matched to a gene; V was cut back by 8 bases and J by 11 bases. CDR3 residues: CASETGRLAFF. DNA for the CDR3: TGTGCCAGCGAGACAGGGAGATTGGCTTTCTTT.

This chain connects TRBV10-3 to TRBJ1-2, with D perhaps matching TRBD1 (5 bases). V shed 3 bases and J shed 8 bases, with 13 bases lying between them. Looked up from germline, CDR1 is ENHRY and CDR2 is SYGVKD. The CDR3 covers 13 residues. The CDR3 here is CAISDGQGDGYTF. The CDR3 region has the DNA TGTGCCATCAGTGATGGTCAGGGTGACGGCTACACCTTC.

The chain is built from TRBV5-8 and TRBJ1-1; 8 nucleotides match TRBD1. The CDR3 totals 17 residues. V was pared by 3 bases and J by 3 bases, with 13 bases of the junction left unmatched. Germline CDR1 and CDR2: SGHTS and YDEGEE. DNA of the CDR3: TGTGCCAGCAGCTGGGGGACAGGTAGGGGAGGAGACACTGAAGCTTTCTTT. It specifies CASSWGTGRGGDTEAFF.

CDR3 DNA: TGTGCCAGCTCATTCACAGCCAGAAGGACTGAAGCTTTCTTT. This translates into CASSFTARRTEAFF. The chain employs TRBV18 and TRBJ1-1; D remains ambiguous. Germline lookup yields CDR1 KGHSH and CDR2 LQKENI. This CDR3 is built from 14 residues. V was trimmed by 5 bases and J by 5 bases, leaving 15 bases between them.

This clone was picked up a small number of times. The V gene is TRBV19, the J gene TRBJ1-3, with TRBD1 matching 7 bases. This CDR3 is 15 amino acids long. The junction had 9 bases not matched to a gene; V was cut back by 8 bases and J by 2 bases. Germline CDR1 reads LNHDA; CDR2 reads SQIVND (reference sequence). CDR3 DNA: TGTGCCAGTCGACAGGGCCTATTCACTGGAAACACCATATATTTT. Its translation is CASRQGLFTGNTIYF.

The J gene is TRBJ1-5, the V gene TRBV4-3; D unclear. Germline V gives CDR1 LGHNA, CDR2 YSLEER. The CDR3 is 13 residues long. V lost 3 bases and J lost 5, with 8 bases in between. CDR3 amino acids: CASSQGRDQPQHF. CDR3 nucleotide sequence: TGCGCCAGCAGCCAGGGGAGGGATCAGCCCCAGCATTTT.

The rearrangement links TRBV25-1 to TRBJ1-4, with D perhaps TRBD1 (5 bases). CDR1 MGHDK and CDR2 SYGVNS come from the germline V gene. This CDR3 is 15 amino acids long. Trimming shortened V by 4 bases and J by 5 bases, and 14 bases separated the two germline ends. The CDR3 is CASSARQTGNEKLFF. DNA for the CDR3: TGTGCCAGCAGTGCGAGACAGACTGGAAATGAAAAACTGTTTTTT.

The genes are TRBV11-2 and TRBJ2-1, with D tentatively TRBD2 (6 bases). The CDR3 length is 16 residues. Trimming pared 5 bases from V and 6 bases from J, leaving 20 bases between. The germline gives CDR1 SGHAT, CDR2 FQNNGV. CDR3 nucleotide sequence: TGTGCCAGCAGCCTCTCTCACGGCGGGGTTTTCAATGAGCAGTTCTTC. This codes for CASSLSHGGVFNEQFF.

The rearrangement uses TRBV19 and TRBJ1-5; 7 nucleotides align to TRBD1. CDR3 length equals 15 residues. CDR1 LNHDA and CDR2 SQIVND come from the germline V gene (reference sequence). V trimming: 6 bases; J trimming: 0 bases; junction bases outside the gene matches: 5. The chain's CDR3 is CASRETGYSNQPQHF. The CDR3 DNA reads TGTGCCAGTAGGGAGACAGGGTATAGCAATCAGCCCCAGCATTTT.

The chain recombines TRBV7-8 with TRBJ2-7, with a weak D call TRBD2 (5 bases). The V end was cut by 2 bases, the J end by 5 bases, with 13 bases between. CDR1 is SGHVS, CDR2 FQNEAQ, per germline. The CDR3 covers 14 residues. In DNA, the CDR3 is TGTGCCAGCAGCTTATTATGGCGGGCGGACGAGCAGTACTTC. It codes for CASSLLWRADEQYF.

The genes are TRBV4-2 and TRBJ1-1, with TRBD1 matching 11 bases. The V segment lost 1 base and the J segment 5 bases; nucleotides outside the gene matches: 9. This CDR3 is built from 17 residues. The germline CDR1 and CDR2 sequences are LGHNA and YNFKEQ. The CDR3 nucleotides read TGTGCCAGCAGCCAAGCCCTAGGACAGGGGGCTTTGACTGAAGCTTTCTTT. This codes for CASSQALGQGALTEAFF.

The chain recombines TRBV2 with TRBJ1-4, with D tentatively TRBD1 (6 bases). V lost 4 bases and J 3 bases, leaving 24 bases between the germline ends. Germline V gene data show CDR1 as SNHLY and CDR2 as FYNNEI. This CDR3 region has 19 residues. CDR3 nucleotides: TGTGCCAGCAGTGGCCCCGGGGGGGCAAAGGGGCCGGCTAATGAAAAACTGTTTTTT. This encodes CASSGPGGAKGPANEKLFF.

The chain employs TRBV9 and TRBJ1-6, with a possible D match to TRBD1 (5 bases). In germline, CDR1 is SGDLS, CDR2 YYNGEE. The CDR3 loop spans 12 amino acids. V was shortened by 6 bases and J by 8 bases, with 9 bases between the two germline ends. The CDR3 DNA sequence: TGTGCCAGCAAGAGCAGGGATTCACCCCTCCACTTT. Amino acid sequence: CASKSRDSPLHF.

In this sample, this clone turned up a few times. The chain couples TRBV11-2 to TRBJ2-7, with D maybe TRBD1 (6 bases). Between the trimmed V and J ends, which lost 4 bases and 3 bases, there was a span of 16 bases. The CDR3 loop spans 15 amino acids. CDR1 SGHAT and CDR2 FQNNGV come from the germline V gene. CDR3 loop: CASSSTTGYYYEQYF. The CDR3 DNA follows: TGTGCCAGCAGCTCGACAACAGGGTACTACTACGAGCAGTACTTC.

The chain combines TRBV4-1 with TRBJ2-2; 10 bases map to TRBD2. The V gene end was trimmed by 0 bases and the J gene end by 9 bases; junction bases not matched to a gene: 7. Germline CDR1 is MGHRA and CDR2 is YSYEKL. This CDR3 is 16 amino acids long. The chain's CDR3 is CASSQDPSLAGRELFF. Written as DNA, the CDR3 is TGCGCCAGCAGCCAAGATCCGTCACTAGCGGGGAGGGAGCTGTTTTTT.

The chain carries TRBV30 and TRBJ1-5, with D possibly TRBD1 on 5 matching bases. Looked up from germline, CDR1 is GTSNPN and CDR2 is SVGIG (reference sequence). The germline V and J ends were trimmed by 5 bases and 0 bases, with 14 bases remaining between them. The CDR3 spans 15 residues. The CDR3, as DNA: TGTGCCTGGGCGTCTGGGGCAGCTAGCAATCAGCCCCAGCATTTT. Residues: CAWASGAASNQPQHF.